This is a list of T cell receptor beta chains from one sample in a study of graft-versus-host responses after intestinal transplantation. These receptors are not linked to any known antigen. Generated by immunoSEQ multiplex PCR, the TCRdb table keeps only in-frame clones and is missing some. Among some 86,000 clones listed, 91% were seen once. The input for sequencing was unstimulated CD4+ T cells sorted from spleen or lymph node cells, taken before intestinal transplant. These receptors came from a human donor who received an intestinal transplant. The CDR3 runs from the conserved cysteine through the conserved F or W. A D gene is named only where the DNA matches it firmly. Rows give clone size only sometimes, using once, few, many, or a class for an expanded clone.

clone size	D gene	V gene	J gene	CDR3 protein	CDR3 DNA
NA	NA	TRBV2	TRBJ1-4	CASSESSFIEGDEKLFF	TGTGCCAGCAGTGAATCGTCATTTATCGAAGGAGACGAAAAACTGTTTTTT
NA	TRBD2	TRBV9	TRBJ2-5	CASNSGGIQETQYF	TGTGCCAGCAATAGCGGGGGGATCCAAGAGACCCAGTACTTC
NA	TRBD1	TRBV15	TRBJ2-3	CATSRGGTGASTDTQYF	TGTGCCACCAGCAGAGGGGGTACAGGGGCCAGCACAGATACGCAGTATTTT
once	NA	TRBV7-9	TRBJ1-1	CASRPLRDGGNTEAFF	TGTGCCAGCAGACCCCTCCGGGACGGGGGGAACACTGAAGCTTTCTTT
few	TRBD2	TRBV6-6	TRBJ2-7	CASRLGTSGLYEQYF	TGTGCCAGCAGGCTCGGGACTAGCGGTTTGTACGAGCAGTACTTC
NA	TRBD2	TRBV7-2	TRBJ2-7	CASSSTSAYEQYF	TGTGCCAGCAGCTCGACTAGCGCCTACGAGCAGTACTTC
NA	NA	TRBV11-3	TRBJ2-7	CASSLDVGSSYEQYF	TGTGCCAGCAGCTTAGATGTGGGGAGCTCCTACGAGCAGTACTTC
NA	TRBD2	TRBV11-3	TRBJ2-2	CASSWGGGVYTGELFF	TGTGCCAGCAGCTGGGGCGGGGGGGTGTACACCGGGGAGCTGTTTTTT
NA	NA	TRBV30	TRBJ2-7	CAWGRGFVQYF	TGTGCCTGGGGCCGAGGGTTTGTGCAGTACTTC
once	NA	TRBV5-1	TRBJ2-7	CASSLDFTDLHEQYF	TGCGCCAGCAGCTTGGATTTCACAGATCTCCACGAGCAGTACTTC
NA	TRBD2	TRBV9	TRBJ2-5	CASSVDPRGGQETQYF	TGTGCCAGCAGCGTAGATCCTCGGGGGGGGCAAGAGACCCAGTACTTC
NA	TRBD1	TRBV18	TRBJ1-2	CASSLDRGDGYTF	TGTGCCAGCTCACTGGACAGGGGAGATGGCTACACCTTC
NA	TRBD1	TRBV6-1	TRBJ2-7	CASSIRDRDYEQYF	TGTGCCAGCAGTATCCGGGACAGGGACTACGAGCAGTACTTC
NA	TRBD1	TRBV18	TRBJ1-4	CASSLRTGGGEKLFF	TGTGCCAGCTCACTGAGGACAGGGGGCGGTGAAAAACTGTTTTTT
NA	NA	TRBV19	TRBJ1-2	CASSLSPGEYGYTF	TGTGCCAGTAGTCTCTCCCCCGGAGAATATGGCTACACCTTC
NA	TRBD1	TRBV30	TRBJ1-6	CAWSALRSGTGNSPLHF	TGTGCCTGGAGTGCTCTTCGGAGTGGGACAGGGAATTCACCCCTCCACTTT
NA	TRBD1	TRBV10-1	TRBJ2-3	CASSEGDRRTSTDTQYF	TGCGCCAGCAGTGAAGGGGACAGGAGGACTAGCACAGATACGCAGTATTTT
NA	TRBD2	TRBV30	TRBJ2-3	CAWSVPAGARGGISTDTQYF	TGTGCCTGGAGTGTACCGGCCGGAGCGCGCGGGGGGATTAGCACAGATACGCAGTATTTT
NA	NA	TRBV5-1	TRBJ2-7	CASSFGAPPPIEQYF	TGCGCCAGCAGCTTTGGGGCTCCGCCCCCGATTGAGCAGTACTTC
NA	TRBD2	TRBV5-1	TRBJ2-5	CASSSPGLGKTQYF	TGCGCCAGCAGCTCCCCGGGACTAGGGAAGACCCAGTACTTC
NA	TRBD1	TRBV7-9	TRBJ2-5	CASSDFGTAQETQYF	TGTGCCAGCAGTGATTTCGGGACAGCCCAAGAGACCCAGTACTTC
NA	NA	TRBV4-1	TRBJ1-1	CASSKVYGGATEAFF	TGCGCCAGCAGCAAGGTTTACGGGGGAGCAACTGAAGCTTTCTTT
NA	TRBD1	TRBV9	TRBJ2-2	CASSVVGGTGNSGELFF	TGTGCCAGCAGCGTAGTGGGGGGGACAGGGAACTCCGGGGAGCTGTTTTTT
NA	TRBD1	TRBV6-1	TRBJ1-3	CASSVGQGGSGNTIYF	TGTGCCAGCAGTGTTGGACAGGGAGGGTCGGGAAACACCATATATTTT
NA	TRBD1	TRBV11-2	TRBJ2-5	CASTLGQDKTQYF	TGTGCCAGCACCCTGGGACAGGACAAGACCCAGTACTTC
NA	NA	TRBV7-2	TRBJ1-1	CASSLGGGGRGSSEAFF	TGTGCCAGCAGCTTAGGCGGCGGGGGGCGAGGGTCTTCTGAAGCTTTCTTT
NA	TRBD1	TRBV7-2	TRBJ1-2	CASSLDREYGYTF	TGTGCCAGCAGCCTCGACAGGGAGTATGGCTACACCTTC
NA	NA	TRBV29-1	TRBJ1-4	CSAGWPNEKLFF	TGCAGCGCAGGGTGGCCTAATGAAAAACTGTTTTTT
NA	TRBD1	TRBV9	TRBJ2-7	CASSPWTGGRYEQYF	TGTGCCAGCAGCCCCTGGACAGGGGGTCGGTACGAGCAGTACTTC
NA	TRBD2	TRBV9	TRBJ2-5	CASSVGVLAGQETQYF	TGTGCCAGCAGCGTAGGTGTACTAGCGGGGCAAGAGACCCAGTACTTC
NA	TRBD1	TRBV27	TRBJ2-1	CANGPGQGGFSYGGYNEQFF	TGTGCCAACGGACCGGGACAGGGGGGGTTTAGCTACGGGGGCTACAATGAGCAGTTCTTC
once	TRBD1	TRBV7-9	TRBJ2-5	CASSSQTGRETQYF	TGTGCCAGCAGCTCCCAGACAGGGCGGGAGACCCAGTACTTC
NA	TRBD1	TRBV11-3	TRBJ1-4	CASSPDRVGKLFF	TGTGCCAGCAGCCCCGACAGGGTGGGAAAACTGTTTTTT
NA	TRBD2	TRBV7-2	TRBJ2-3	CASSFSGTSGVTQYF	TGTGCCAGCAGCTTTTCCGGGACTAGCGGGGTTACGCAGTATTTT
NA	TRBD1	TRBV2	TRBJ1-1	CASRRQGTEAFF	TGTGCCAGCAGAAGACAGGGGACTGAAGCTTTCTTT
NA	NA	TRBV5-4	TRBJ2-6	CASTLGGPRWAGANVLTF	TGTGCCAGCACCCTTGGCGGTCCCCGGTGGGCTGGGGCCAACGTCCTGACTTTC
NA	NA	TRBV4-1	TRBJ2-7	CASSQDDSSYEQYF	TGCGCCAGCAGCCAAGACGACAGCTCCTACGAGCAGTACTTC
once	TRBD2	TRBV9	TRBJ2-7	CASSVASGGFYEQYF	TGTGCCAGCAGCGTAGCTAGCGGGGGGTTTTACGAGCAGTACTTC
NA	TRBD1	TRBV5-8	TRBJ1-3	CASSFRTGSGNTIYF	TGTGCCAGCAGCTTCCGGACAGGCTCTGGAAACACCATATATTTT
NA	NA	TRBV12-5	TRBJ1-1	CASGLPLPFSTEAFF	TGTGCTAGTGGTTTGCCACTACCCTTTAGTACTGAAGCTTTCTTT
NA	NA	TRBV6-1	TRBJ2-7	CASSSDSFTYEQYF	TGTGCCAGCAGTTCGGACAGCTTCACCTACGAGCAGTACTTC
NA	NA	TRBV19	TRBJ2-1	CASSIDQGRGSYNEQFF	TGTGCCAGTAGTATAGATCAAGGCAGAGGTTCCTACAATGAGCAGTTCTTC
NA	TRBD1	TRBV5-1	TRBJ2-1	CASSRWTGLPEYNEQFF	TGCGCCAGCAGCAGATGGACAGGCCTACCGGAGTACAATGAGCAGTTCTTC
few	NA	TRBV19	TRBJ1-1	CASSTLQGWVGTEAFF	TGTGCCAGTAGTACCCTTCAGGGGTGGGTCGGCACTGAAGCTTTCTTT